This TCR beta chain was identified during a study of blood T cell repertoires in COVID-19. This clone appeared a single time. The CDR3 contains 12 residues. Germline values: CDR1 LNHDA, CDR2 SQIVND (reference sequence). Between the trimmed V and J ends, which lost 5 bases and 3 bases, there was a span of 7 bases. Here immunoSEQ multiplex PCR was the method, and the copy in TCRdb shows in-frame clones only, minus some. This table has more than 30,000 clones, roughly nine tenths appearing once. The sample taken for sequencing was peripheral blood. The chain is built from TRBV19 and TRBJ1-2; D unclear. This receptor was taken from a woman of 80 years or more with active or convalescent COVID-19. The chain's CDR3 is CASSLRDYGYTF. For the CDR3, the DNA is TGTGCCAGTAGTCTACGGGACTATGGCTACACCTTC.